Listed here are 21 T cell receptor beta chains from one sample, sequenced in a study of T cell changes during pregnancy in multiple sclerosis. Profiling relied on immunoSEQ multiplex PCR, and the TCRdb table lists in-frame clones only, not all of them. The table has about 35,000 clones, 90% seen once. The sequencing used CD4+ T cells from peripheral blood mononuclear cells, collected in the second trimester of pregnancy. The receptors originated from a female donor with multiple sclerosis, enrolled in a pregnancy study.

This rearrangement joins TRBV7-6 to TRBJ1-1, with TRBD1 identical over 10 bases. V dropped 6 bases and J dropped 4; count of bases not matched to a gene: 5. This CDR3 spans 14 amino acids. The V gene's germline CDR1 is SGHVS and CDR2 FNYEAQ. In DNA, the CDR3 is TGTGCCAGCAGGCGGGACAGGGGTGGCACTGAAGCTTTCTTT. Protein: CASRRDRGGTEAFF.

The rearrangement links TRBV30 to TRBJ2-5; 10 bases are a match to TRBD2. The trim removed 6 bases at V and 1 base at J, leaving 5 bases unmatched. CDR1 is GTSNPN and CDR2 is SVGIG in the germline V gene (reference sequence). The length of the CDR3 is 14 residues. The CDR3 DNA is TGTGCCTGTGAAGGACTAGCGGCCCAAGAGACCCAGTACTTC. Amino acid sequence: CACEGLAAQETQYF.

This rearrangement joins TRBV14 to TRBJ1-2; 9 nucleotides match TRBD1. J gave up 8 bases and V 4 bases, and 5 bases lay outside the gene matches. CDR1 is SGHDN, CDR2 FVKESK, per germline. This CDR3 has 13 residues. CDR3 region: CASSRTGVSGYTF. CDR3 DNA: TGTGCCAGCAGCCGGACAGGGGTCAGCGGCTACACCTTC.

V gene TRBV30 combines with J gene TRBJ2-7, with 9 bases aligning to TRBD2. The CDR3 is 14 residues long. Germline V lookup: CDR1 GTSNPN, CDR2 SVGIG (reference sequence). The J segment lost 6 bases and the V segment lost 4 bases, leaving 10 bases of the junction unmatched. The CDR3 protein is CAWNIAGVRGEQYF. CDR3 bases: TGTGCCTGGAATATAGCGGGAGTAAGGGGCGAGCAGTACTTC.

The J gene is TRBJ2-3, the V gene TRBV29-1; D gene unclear. V lost 7 bases and J lost 4, with 15 bases in between. The CDR3 runs 13 residues. CDR1 and CDR2 (germline): SQVTM, ANQGSEA. CDR3 amino acids: CSARLSSPDTQYF. The CDR3 DNA reads as TGCAGCGCCCGGTTGTCCTCTCCAGATACGCAGTATTTT.

This sequence joins TRBV7-2 and TRBJ1-2, with D maybe TRBD1 (5 bases). Between the trimmed V and J ends, which lost 3 bases and 7 bases, there was a span of 6 bases. CDR1 is SGHTA and CDR2 is FQGNSA in the germline V gene. The CDR3 runs to 11 residues. The DNA for the CDR3 is TGTGCCAGCAGCTTCGGGGGTGGCTACACCTTC. Encoded protein: CASSFGGGYTF. The full variable domain, rest sourced from reference TRBV7-2 and TRBJ1-2, is GAGVSQSPSNKVTEKGKDVELRCDPISGHTALYWYRQSLGQGLEFLIYFQGNSAPDKSGLPSDRFSAERTGGSVSTLTIQRTQQEDSAVYLCASSFGGGYTFGSGTRLTVV.

The J gene is TRBJ2-5, the V gene TRBV30; no clear D gene. The germline gives CDR1 GTSNPN, CDR2 SVGIG (reference sequence). V was trimmed by 8 bases and J by 5 bases, leaving 15 bases between them. The CDR3 length is 12 residues. The CDR3 is CAGGAGAETQYF. In DNA form, the CDR3 reads TGTGCCGGCGGCGCCGGAGCGGAGACCCAGTACTTC.

The chain employs TRBV2 and TRBJ1-2, with D perhaps matching TRBD1 (5 bases). The germline CDR1 and CDR2 sequences are SNHLY and FYNNEI. CDR3 length equals 16 residues. V lost 3 bases and J lost 0, with 14 bases in between. The CDR3 loop reads CASSEGSGGTNYGYTF. CDR3 in DNA: TGTGCCAGCAGTGAGGGATCCGGGGGTACTAACTATGGCTACACCTTC.

The J gene is TRBJ1-2, the V gene TRBV5-1; D is unresolved. The CDR3 is 14 amino acids. Trimming removed 0 bases from V and 5 bases from J, with 11 bases in between. Germline V gene data show CDR1 as SGHRS and CDR2 as YFSETQ. The CDR3 DNA reads as TGCGCCAGCAGCTTGGAGGGAGGGAGATATGGCTACACCTTC. It codes for CASSLEGGRYGYTF.

The rearrangement joins TRBV7-9 to TRBJ1-1; D is unresolved. Deletions cut 8 bases from V and 8 bases from J, with 18 bases between. This CDR3 spans 13 amino acids. Germline V gives CDR1 SEHNR, CDR2 FQNEAQ (reference sequence). CDR3 amino acids: CASLGQAMAEAFF. The CDR3 nucleotides are TGTGCCAGCTTGGGCCAGGCAATGGCAGAAGCTTTCTTT.

The rearrangement joins TRBV2 to TRBJ2-7; 11 positions agree with TRBD2. The length of the CDR3 is 14 residues. Per the germline V gene, CDR1 is SNHLY and CDR2 is FYNNEI. V lost 5 bases and J lost 3; bases outside the gene matches: 3. The CDR3 DNA follows: TGTGCCAGCAGTTATGGGACTAGCGGCTACGAGCAGTACTTC. Translating it yields CASSYGTSGYEQYF.

The rearrangement joins TRBV20-1 to TRBJ2-5; TRBD2 matches 7 bases. V shed 4 bases and J 5 bases; nucleotides not matched to a gene: 1. CDR1 is DFQATT and CDR2 is SNEGSKA in the germline V gene (reference sequence). This CDR3 is 11 amino acids long. CDR3 sequence (DNA): TGCAGTGCTATACTAGCGGAGACCCAGTACTTC. Protein: CSAILAETQYF.

The chain joins TRBV19 to TRBJ2-7; TRBD1 is a possible D gene (5 bases). The V and J ends lost 5 bases and 4 bases respectively, with 18 bases between them. Germline CDR1 and CDR2: LNHDA and SQIVND (reference sequence). CDR3 length: 15 residues. CDR3 nucleotide sequence: TGTGCCAGTAGTCACACTATCTTTGACAGTTACGAGCAGTACTTC. Its translation: CASSHTIFDSYEQYF. Combining the CDR3 with reference TRBV19 and TRBJ2-7 gives the whole variable domain DGGITQSPKYLFRKEGQNVTLSCEQNLNHDAMYWYRQDPGQGLRLIYYSQIVNDFQKGDIAEGYSVSREKKESFPLTVTSAQKNPTAFYLCASSHTIFDSYEQYFGPGTRLTVT.

The chain has TRBV2 and TRBJ1-3, with 9 positions matching TRBD1. Unmatched junction bases numbered 6, after V lost 9 bases and J lost 9 bases. Germline lookup yields CDR1 SNHLY and CDR2 FYNNEI. This CDR3 comprises 12 residues. The CDR3 DNA reads TGTGCCAGTAAGGGACAGGGAGGCACCATATATTTT. Protein product: CASKGQGGTIYF.

The J gene is TRBJ2-7, the V gene TRBV6-5, with TRBD1 identical over 7 bases. Per the germline V gene, CDR1 is MNHEY and CDR2 is SVGAGI. The CDR3 consists of 11 residues. The junction had 5 bases not matched to a gene; V was cut back by 9 bases and J by 6 bases. The CDR3 sequence is CASLQGTEQYF. The CDR3 DNA is TGTGCCAGTTTACAGGGGACCGAGCAGTACTTC.

This clone was counted once. J is TRBJ1-2 and V is TRBV2; D might be TRBD1 (6 bases). This CDR3 spans 17 amino acids. V shed 7 bases and J shed 7 bases, with 28 bases lying between them. Germline V CDR1 and CDR2: SNHLY, FYNNEI. The CDR3 protein is CASTYAKGSELGGGYTF. CDR3 nucleotide sequence: TGTGCCAGCACATACGCCAAAGGTTCGGAATTAGGGGGTGGCTACACCTTC.

The chain couples TRBV19 to TRBJ1-5; TRBD1 is a possible D gene (5 bases). The V end was cut by 4 bases, the J end by 2 bases, with 12 bases between. The V gene's germline CDR1 is LNHDA and CDR2 SQIVND (reference sequence). The CDR3 covers 15 residues. The CDR3: CASSRGLSGNQPQHF. CDR3 nucleotides: TGTGCCAGTAGTAGGGGCCTTTCGGGCAATCAGCCCCAGCATTTT.

J is TRBJ2-7 and V is TRBV14; D unclear. V dropped 1 base and J dropped 3 bases, with 4 bases sitting between them. The length of the CDR3 is 12 residues. In germline, CDR1 is SGHDN, CDR2 FVKESK. The CDR3 region has the DNA TGTGCCAGCAGCCAAGCCCACTACGAGCAGTACTTC. Amino acid sequence: CASSQAHYEQYF.

This clone was recorded only once. The chain links TRBV19 to TRBJ1-5; TRBD1 matches at 11 bases. The CDR3 has 16 amino acids. Germline V CDR1 and CDR2: LNHDA, SQIVND (reference sequence). V lost 1 base, J lost 7 bases, and 6 bases stayed unmatched. The CDR3 reads CASSIGPGTGGQPQHF. For the CDR3, the DNA is TGTGCCAGTAGTATAGGTCCCGGGACAGGGGGACAGCCCCAGCATTTT.

This clone was counted only a few times. The V gene is TRBV6-5, the J gene TRBJ1-1; D is perhaps TRBD1 (6 bases). There are 14 residues in the CDR3. Trimming cost V 6 bases and J 3 bases, with 14 bases left between them. CDR1 is MNHEY, CDR2 SVGAGI, per germline. The CDR3 region has the DNA TGTGCCAGCAGCCGATCCGACAGGTACACTGAAGCTTTCTTT. Translation gives CASSRSDRYTEAFF.

This sequence joins TRBV27 and TRBJ1-6; 8 nucleotides agree with TRBD1. With 6 bases clipped from V and 6 bases from J, the junction kept 4 bases outside the gene matches. Germline assignment: CDR1 MNHEY and CDR2 SMNVEV (reference sequence). CDR3 length: 14 amino acids. DNA of the CDR3: TGTGCCAGCAGAAAAGACAGGGGTAATTCACCCCTCCACTTT. Encoded protein: CASRKDRGNSPLHF.